The 24 T cell receptor beta chains presented below share a single source sample, sequenced in a study of T cells after posttransplantation cyclophosphamide. Assay: immunoSEQ multiplex PCR; the TCRdb copy retains only in-frame clones and omits some. The data hold tens of thousands of clones, with roughly nine tenths observed a single time. The sample comprised PBMCs. The receptors here all came from a woman aged 45-60 years in good health and a related stem cell transplant donor.

This clone is deemed medium-sized (0.01 to 0.1%). The chain recombines TRBV6-4 with TRBJ2-3, with 8 positions matching TRBD1. J lost 1 base, V lost 3 bases, and 6 bases had no gene match. Germline CDR1 reads MRHNA; CDR2 reads SNTAGT. The CDR3 has 16 amino acids. The DNA for the CDR3 is TGTGCCAGCAGTGAGAATGGGGGACAGGGCACAGATACGCAGTATTTT. Translated: CASSENGGQGTDTQYF.

This chain connects TRBV11-2 to TRBJ2-5; 8 positions match TRBD2. Germline trimming cut 1 base from V and 2 bases from J; bases unmatched to any gene: 15. CDR3 length: 19 residues. The germline CDR1 and CDR2 sequences are SGHAT and FQNNGV. In DNA, the CDR3 is TGTGCCAGCAGCTTAGTTTTTTCCACCGGACTAGCACTACAAGAGACCCAGTACTTC. Protein sequence: CASSLVFSTGLALQETQYF.

The chain couples TRBV7-2 to TRBJ2-1; 8 bases match TRBD2. CDR1 SGHTA and CDR2 FQGNSA come from the germline V gene. The CDR3 is 12 amino acids. V was pared by 2 bases and J by 9 bases, with 0 bases of the junction left unmatched. In DNA, the CDR3 is TGTGCCAGCAGCTTAAGCGGGGGTGAGCAGTTCTTC. Encoded protein: CASSLSGGEQFF.

The CDR3 region has the DNA TGCGCCAGCAGCTTGCCAACTTCGACTAGCGGGGGTACAGATACGCAGTATTTT. Its translation is CASSLPTSTSGGTDTQYF. The chain recombines TRBV5-1 with TRBJ2-3, with 12 positions matching TRBD2. This CDR3 comprises 18 residues. The ends lost 1 base at V and 3 bases at J; junction bases unmatched: 9. Per the germline V gene, CDR1 is SGHRS and CDR2 is YFSETQ.

The chain couples TRBV5-1 to TRBJ2-3, with TRBD2 identical over 10 bases. This CDR3 contains 16 residues. Germline V CDR1 and CDR2: SGHRS, YFSETQ. Trimming took 4 bases from V and 7 from J; bases not matched to a gene: 12. CDR3 bases: TGCGCCAGCAGCCCAGATAGCGGGGGGCCCTCCTATACGCAGTATTTT. This sequence encodes CASSPDSGGPSYTQYF.

V and J are TRBV12-2 and TRBJ1-2; whether TRBD1, the table's D call, matches the DNA was not checked. TRBV12-2 is designated a pseudogene. The CDR3 length is 13 residues. The CDR3 protein is CASRPLGHDGYTF. The CDR3 nucleotides are TGTGCAAGTCGCCCCCTGGGACATGATGGCTACACCTTC.

This chain connects TRBV15 to TRBJ1-3; tentatively, D is TRBD1 (6 bases). Between the trimmed V and J ends, which lost 0 bases and 4 bases, there was a span of 13 bases. CDR3 size: 16 residues. Germline V gene sequence: CDR1 LNHNV, CDR2 YYDKDF (reference sequence). CDR3 protein: CATSRDPTGQGNTIYF. CDR3 bases: TGTGCCACCAGCAGAGATCCTACAGGGCAGGGAAACACCATATATTTT.

This clone was recorded once. The chain links TRBV2 to TRBJ2-7; D possibly corresponds to TRBD1 (6 bases). Germline V gene sequence: CDR1 SNHLY, CDR2 FYNNEI. The CDR3 extends over 14 amino acids. The V and J ends lost 6 bases and 2 bases respectively, with 14 bases between them. CDR3 protein: CASRPGARTYEQYF. As DNA, the CDR3 is TGTGCCAGCAGGCCAGGGGCTAGGACCTACGAGCAGTACTTC. The entire variable domain, with the rest obtained from reference TRBV2 and TRBJ2-7, is as follows: EPEVTQTPSHQVTQMGQEVILRCVPISNHLYFYWYRQILGQKVEFLVSFYNNEISEKSEIFDDQFSVERPDGSNFTLKIRSTKLEDSAMYFCASRPGARTYEQYFGPGTRLTVT.

This rearrangement joins TRBV6-5 to TRBJ2-2, with 8 nucleotides matching TRBD2. Losses at the gene ends were 6 bases for V and 6 bases for J; bases not matched to a gene: 6. CDR3 length: 14 residues. Germline V gene data show CDR1 as MNHEY and CDR2 as SVGAGI. This CDR3 reads CASRWRGVSGELFF. The DNA for the CDR3 is TGTGCCAGCAGGTGGCGGGGGGTTTCCGGGGAGCTGTTTTTT.

The rearrangement uses TRBV5-1 and TRBJ1-1; 9 positions match TRBD1. V trimming: 7 bases; J trimming: 8 bases; junction bases outside the gene matches: 12. Germline assignment: CDR1 SGHRS and CDR2 YFSETQ. CDR3 size: 14 residues. The CDR3 is CASELSQGAGEAFF. The CDR3 nucleotides read TGCGCCAGCGAATTATCACAGGGGGCAGGAGAAGCTTTCTTT.

The CDR3 bases are TGTGCCAGTAGTATTACGTTTTCAGGGTTTGGTCAGCCCCAGCATTTT. Its protein product is CASSITFSGFGQPQHF. This chain uses TRBV19 with TRBJ1-5; tentatively, D is TRBD1 (5 bases). CDR3 size: 16 residues. V was clipped by 3 bases and J by 6 bases, with 18 bases between them. CDR1 is LNHDA and CDR2 is SQIVND in the germline V gene (reference sequence).

V is TRBV6-6 and J is TRBJ1-2, with 7 bases that match TRBD1. In germline, CDR1 is MNHNY, CDR2 SVGAGI (reference sequence). The CDR3 covers 15 residues. The J segment lost 2 bases and the V segment lost 0 bases, leaving 3 bases of the junction unmatched. CDR3 protein: CASSYSMGQNYGYTF. CDR3 DNA: TGTGCCAGCAGTTACTCGATGGGACAGAACTATGGCTACACCTTC.

The rearrangement joins TRBV19 to TRBJ2-7; weak D call: TRBD2 (6 bases). V was shortened by 3 bases and J by 3 bases, with 12 bases between the two germline ends. The CDR3 sequence is 14 residues long. Per germline, CDR1 LNHDA and CDR2 SQIVND (reference sequence). The DNA for the CDR3 is TGTGCCAGTAGTATCGGGGGAAACCTCTACGAGCAGTACTTC. The encoded protein is CASSIGGNLYEQYF.

The chain recombines TRBV18 with TRBJ1-5; tentatively, D is TRBD1 (5 bases). Germline V CDR1 and CDR2: KGHSH, LQKENI. The V and J ends lost 2 bases and 5 bases respectively, with 13 bases between them. The CDR3 covers 15 residues. The CDR3 DNA is TGTGCCAGCTCACCAGGGAGCGGGGCCTATCAGCCCCAGCATTTT. Translating it yields CASSPGSGAYQPQHF.

The rearrangement joins TRBV19 to TRBJ2-5, with D perhaps TRBD2 (6 bases). The V and J ends lost 3 bases and 4 bases respectively, with 12 bases between them. The CDR3 sequence is 14 residues long. CDR1 and CDR2 from the germline V gene are LNHDA and SQIVND (reference sequence). In nucleotides, the CDR3 is TGTGCCAGTAGTATCAAAGCGGGTGTAGAGACCCAGTACTTC. As protein: CASSIKAGVETQYF.

This clone showed up just a few times. The chain employs TRBV5-4 and TRBJ1-2; D is uncertain. Per the germline V gene, CDR1 is SGHNT and CDR2 is YYREEE (reference sequence). The CDR3 length is 14 residues. The germline V and J ends were trimmed by 3 bases and 3 bases, with 12 bases remaining between them. The DNA of the CDR3 is TGTGCCAGCAGCTGGACTCTCGGAGACTATGGCTACACCTTC. Translated: CASSWTLGDYGYTF.

The gene calls are TRBV7-6 and TRBJ1-1; possible D gene TRBD1, 5 bases. V dropped 0 bases and J dropped 7 bases, with 9 bases sitting between them. The CDR3 totals 13 residues. From germline, CDR1 is SGHVS and CDR2 FNYEAQ. The CDR3 loop is CASSLAHTGEAFF. The CDR3 DNA reads TGTGCCAGCAGCTTAGCGCACACAGGTGAAGCTTTCTTT.

The gene calls are TRBV11-2 and TRBJ2-3; TRBD2 might be the D (5 bases). The CDR3 sequence is 15 residues long. Trimming took off 1 base at V and 5 bases at J, with 13 bases between the two ends. CDR1 SGHAT and CDR2 FQNNGV come from the germline V gene. CDR3 sequence: CASSLVRGSGDTQYF. The DNA for the CDR3 is TGTGCCAGCAGCTTAGTCCGGGGTTCGGGAGATACGCAGTATTTT. The full variable domain, rest sourced from reference TRBV11-2 and TRBJ2-3, is EAGVAQSPRYKIIEKRQSVAFWCNPISGHATLYWYQQILGQGPKLLIQFQNNGVVDDSQLPKDRFSAERLKGVDSTLKIQPAKLEDSAVYLCASSLVRGSGDTQYFGPGTRLTVL.

The CDR3 coding sequence is TGTGCCAGCAGCCTACTCCCAGGTGGTGGTAATTCACCCCTCCACTTT. Translated: CASSLLPGGGNSPLHF. The V gene is TRBV5-4, the J gene TRBJ1-6; D call uncertain. The CDR3 consists of 16 residues. Trimming took 4 bases from V and 6 from J, leaving 17 bases between them. Germline loops: CDR1 SGHNT, CDR2 YYREEE (reference sequence).

This chain joins TRBV11-3 and TRBJ2-4, with 11 bases identical to TRBD2. CDR1 SGHNT and CDR2 YENEEA come from the germline V gene. Trimming took 3 bases from V and 4 from J; bases not matched to a gene: 2. This CDR3 region has 15 residues. The CDR3 reads CASSFASGGKNIQYF. The CDR3 nucleotides are TGTGCCAGCAGCTTTGCTAGCGGGGGGAAAAACATTCAGTACTTC.

This sequence joins TRBV30 and TRBJ2-3, with TRBD2 matching 7 bases. Germline V gene data show CDR1 as GTSNPN and CDR2 as SVGIG (reference sequence). Unmatched junction bases numbered 3, after V lost 5 bases and J lost 4 bases. The CDR3 sequence is 12 residues long. CDR3 coding DNA: TGTGCCTGGGTAACTAGCGCAGATACGCAGTATTTT. Protein sequence: CAWVTSADTQYF.

In this sample, this clone turned up once. The chain employs TRBV11-3 and TRBJ1-6, with D maybe TRBD1 (5 bases). The V end lost 1 base, the J end lost 7 bases, and 8 bases lay between the germline ends. There are 14 residues in the CDR3. From germline, CDR1 is SGHNT and CDR2 YENEEA. Here the CDR3 DNA reads TGTGCCAGCAGCTTAGGGGGGGTGAATTCACCCCTCCACTTT. It translates to CASSLGGVNSPLHF. The entire variable domain, with the rest obtained from reference TRBV11-3 and TRBJ1-6, is as follows: EAGVVQSPRYKIIEKKQPVAFWCNPISGHNTLYWYLQNLGQGPELLIRYENEEAVDDSQLPKDRFSAERLKGVDSTLKIQPAELGDSAVYLCASSLGGVNSPLHFGNGTRLTVT.

This chain connects TRBV5-1 to TRBJ2-3; D is uncertain. This CDR3 spans 14 amino acids. Germline CDR1 is SGHRS and CDR2 is YFSETQ. Trimming took off 0 bases at V and 4 bases at J, with 9 bases between the two ends. Written as DNA, the CDR3 is TGCGCCAGCAGCTTGGGTCTAGACGCAGATACGCAGTATTTT. Translating it yields CASSLGLDADTQYF. Supplemented by reference TRBV5-1 and TRBJ2-3, the full variable domain reads KAGVTQTPRYLIKTRGQQVTLSCSPISGHRSVSWYQQTPGQGLQFLFEYFSETQRNKGNFPGRFSGRQFSNSRSEMNVSTLELGDSALYLCASSLGLDADTQYFGPGTRLTVL.

This chain links TRBV7-9 with TRBJ2-5; 8 positions match TRBD1. The CDR3 spans 15 residues. Germline loops: CDR1 SEHNR, CDR2 FQNEAQ (reference sequence). Unmatched junction bases numbered 8, after V lost 5 bases and J lost 3 bases. CDR3 nucleotides: TGTGCCAGCAGCCTAAGCCGGACAGGGAAAGAGACCCAGTACTTC. Amino acids: CASSLSRTGKETQYF.